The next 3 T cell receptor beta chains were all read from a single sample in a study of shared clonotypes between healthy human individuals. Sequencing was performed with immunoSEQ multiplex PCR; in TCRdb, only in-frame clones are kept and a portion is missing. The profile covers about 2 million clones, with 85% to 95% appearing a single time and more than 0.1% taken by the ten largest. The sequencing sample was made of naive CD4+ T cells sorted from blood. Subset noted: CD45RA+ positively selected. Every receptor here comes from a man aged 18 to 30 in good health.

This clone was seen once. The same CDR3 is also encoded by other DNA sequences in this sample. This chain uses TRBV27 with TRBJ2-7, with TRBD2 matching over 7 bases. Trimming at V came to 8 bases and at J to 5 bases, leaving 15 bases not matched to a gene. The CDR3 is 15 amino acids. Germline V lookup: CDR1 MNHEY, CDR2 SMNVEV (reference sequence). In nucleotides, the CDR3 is TGTGCCAGCTCCCTTAGCGGGCTATTGGGCGACGAGCAGTACTTC. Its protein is CASSLSGLLGDEQYF.

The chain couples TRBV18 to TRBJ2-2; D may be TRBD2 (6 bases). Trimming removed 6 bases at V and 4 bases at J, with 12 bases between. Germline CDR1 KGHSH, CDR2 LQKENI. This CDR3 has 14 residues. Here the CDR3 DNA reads TGTGCCAGCTCGGCGGGGTTGGGCACCGGGGAGCTGTTTTTT. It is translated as CASSAGLGTGELFF.

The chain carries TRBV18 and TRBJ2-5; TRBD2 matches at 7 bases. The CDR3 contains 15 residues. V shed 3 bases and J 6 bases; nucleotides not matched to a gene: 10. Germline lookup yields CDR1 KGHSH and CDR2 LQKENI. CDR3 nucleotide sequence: TGTGCCAGCTCACCTAATGGCAGGGAGGGCCAGACCCAGTACTTC. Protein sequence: CASSPNGREGQTQYF.